This entry lists 25 T cell receptor beta chains sequenced from one sample in a study of blood T cell repertoires in COVID-19. Produced via immunoSEQ multiplex PCR; TCRdb's table is partial and in-frame only. The data show hundreds of thousands of clones, 88% seen once. Sequencing used peripheral blood. All receptors derive from a young man with active or convalescent COVID-19.

V and J are TRBV6-2 or TRBV6-3 and TRBJ2-4; 9 bases fit TRBD1. The CDR3 covers 14 residues. V shed 6 bases and J 6 bases; nucleotides not matched to a gene: 6. CDR1 and CDR2 (germline): MNHEY, SVGEGT. In DNA form, the CDR3 reads TGTGCCAGCAGCTCGGGACAGGGAGTAAACATTCAGTACTTC. It is translated as CASSSGQGVNIQYF.

With regard to this clone: An end of the junction does not agree with germline; a read error may underlie this. The chain uses TRBV10-3 and TRBJ2-7; D perhaps matches TRBD2 (6 bases). Germline assignment: CDR1 ENHRY and CDR2 SYGVKD. CDR3 length: 12 amino acids. The CDR3 spells CATSGEWGRIHF. The CDR3 nucleotides are TGTGCCACCTCGGGGGAGTGGGGGAGGATACACTTC.

The chain joins TRBV9 to TRBJ1-2; the D gene is possibly TRBD1 (6 bases). V was clipped by 3 bases and J by 4 bases, with 16 bases between them. Germline V gives CDR1 SGDLS, CDR2 YYNGEE. This CDR3 contains 15 residues. CDR3 sequence: CASSGGPGASYGYTF. The CDR3 nucleotides are TGTGCCAGCAGCGGGGGGCCAGGGGCCTCCTATGGCTACACCTTC.

The rearrangement joins TRBV19 to TRBJ1-5; TRBD1 is a possible D gene (5 bases). Trimming took 3 bases from V and 6 from J, leaving 12 bases between them. Germline V gene lookup returns CDR1 LNHDA and CDR2 SQIVND (reference sequence). The CDR3 has 14 residues. CDR3 in DNA: TGTGCCAGTAGTATGGGGGGAGGGCTTCAGCCCCAGCATTTT. This translates into CASSMGGGLQPQHF.

The chain has TRBV5-6 and TRBJ2-2, with TRBD1 identical over 10 bases. CDR1 is SGHDT and CDR2 is YYEEEE in the germline V gene. V shed 4 bases, J shed 5 bases, and the junction held 8 bases outside the gene matches. The CDR3 consists of 16 residues. This CDR3 reads CASSLGDRGGTGELFF. The CDR3 DNA reads as TGTGCCAGCAGCCTGGGGGACAGGGGAGGGACCGGGGAGCTGTTTTTT. Variable domain in full (rest from reference TRBV5-6 and TRBJ2-2): DAGVTQSPTHLIKTRGQQVTLRCSPKSGHDTVSWYQQALGQGPQFIFQYYEEEERQRGNFPDRFSGHQFPNYSSELNVNALLLGDSALYLCASSLGDRGGTGELFFGEGSRLTVL.

V and J are TRBV5-1 and TRBJ2-1; the match to TRBD1 covers 7 bases. Germline CDR1 reads SGHRS; CDR2 reads YFSETQ. J gave up 0 bases and V 4 bases, and 7 bases lay outside the gene matches. The CDR3 sequence is 16 residues long. CDR3 region: CASSGKGQSSYNEQFF. The CDR3 nucleotides are TGCGCCAGCAGCGGAAAGGGACAGAGCTCCTACAATGAGCAGTTCTTC.

This clone is a singleton in its sample. The J gene is TRBJ2-5, the V gene TRBV29-1; 13 nucleotides match TRBD2. Germline CDR1 SQVTM, CDR2 ANQGSEA. The CDR3 length is 16 residues. The V segment lost 3 bases and the J segment 7 bases; nucleotides outside the gene matches: 11. The CDR3 protein is CSVDFTSGGASGTQYF. The CDR3 bases are TGCAGCGTTGACTTCACTAGCGGGGGGGCCAGCGGGACCCAGTACTTC.

This sequence joins TRBV6-5 and TRBJ2-7; weak D call: TRBD1 (6 bases). Germline loops: CDR1 MNHEY, CDR2 SVGAGI. V gave up 4 bases and J gave up 2 bases, with 12 bases separating them. The length of the CDR3 is 14 residues. CDR3 residues: CASSLGHLPYEQYF. The DNA for the CDR3 is TGTGCCAGCAGTTTGGGACACCTACCCTACGAGCAGTACTTC.

This clone was seen only a few times. The rearrangement uses TRBV25-1 and TRBJ2-2; tentative D call: TRBD1 (6 bases). The CDR3 runs to 13 residues. V was pared by 6 bases and J by 4 bases, with 9 bases between. The V gene's germline CDR1 is MGHDK and CDR2 SYGVNS. DNA of the CDR3: TGTGCCAGCAGGGACAGACCCACCGGGGAGCTGTTTTTT. It encodes CASRDRPTGELFF.

The chain is built from TRBV2 and TRBJ1-2, with TRBD1 matching 8 bases. V lost 2 bases and J lost 8; bases outside the gene matches: 4. Germline V gene data show CDR1 as SNHLY and CDR2 as FYNNEI. The CDR3 is made up of 13 amino acids. The CDR3 region is CASSENRGEGYTF. The DNA for the CDR3 is TGTGCCAGCAGTGAAAACAGGGGGGAAGGCTACACCTTC.

The genes are TRBV5-1 and TRBJ2-3; D is unclear. Germline V gives CDR1 SGHRS, CDR2 YFSETQ. This CDR3 comprises 14 residues. Trimming removed 0 bases from V and 2 bases from J, with 7 bases in between. The chain's CDR3 is CASSLGSVTDTQYF. CDR3 bases: TGCGCCAGCAGCTTGGGATCAGTCACAGATACGCAGTATTTT. Drawing the rest from reference TRBV5-1 and TRBJ2-3, the complete variable domain is KAGVTQTPRYLIKTRGQQVTLSCSPISGHRSVSWYQQTPGQGLQFLFEYFSETQRNKGNFPGRFSGRQFSNSRSEMNVSTLELGDSALYLCASSLGSVTDTQYFGPGTRLTVL.

V and J are TRBV7-9 and TRBJ1-6; 9 bases match TRBD1. J lost 15 bases, V lost 1 base, and 10 bases had no gene match. Germline CDR1 is SEHNR and CDR2 is FQNEAQ (reference sequence). This CDR3 has 15 amino acids. CDR3 nucleotide sequence: TGTGCCAGCAGCTTAGAGACAGGGGGTCCCTCAGGCCTCCACTTT. Its translation is CASSLETGGPSGLHF.

This sequence joins TRBV7-6 and TRBJ2-3; 7 bases match TRBD1. V was clipped by 5 bases and J by 2 bases; unmatched bases: 10. CDR1 is SGHVS, CDR2 FNYEAQ, per germline. There are 16 residues in the CDR3. As DNA, the CDR3 is TGTGCCAGCAGCCCCTTAAGTGGGACAGACACAGATACGCAGTATTTT. It translates to CASSPLSGTDTDTQYF.

The chain carries TRBV27 and TRBJ2-7; perhaps TRBD1 as D (6 bases). Trimming pared 0 bases from V and 6 bases from J, leaving 18 bases between. In germline, CDR1 is MNHEY, CDR2 SMNVEV (reference sequence). This CDR3 is built from 16 residues. The CDR3 region is CASSLSIGGLWREQYF. The CDR3 bases are TGTGCCAGCAGTTTATCGATAGGGGGATTATGGCGCGAGCAGTACTTC.

The chain recombines TRBV12-5 with TRBJ1-4; 7 bases fit TRBD1. The CDR3 extends over 15 amino acids. J lost 6 bases, V lost 0 bases, and 4 bases had no gene match. Germline V CDR1 and CDR2: LGHNT, FRNRAP. CDR3 DNA sequence: TGTGCTAGTGGTTTGGTAGCAGGGGGGCATGAAAAACTGTTTTTT. Its protein product is CASGLVAGGHEKLFF.

The V call is TRBV21-1, the J call TRBJ2-3; the table's D call, TRBD1, has no DNA check behind it. TRBV21-1 constitutes a pseudogene. This CDR3 spans 17 amino acids. CDR3 sequence reads: CASSNKSRGKLTDTQYF. The CDR3 DNA follows: TGTGCCAGCAGCAACAAAAGTAGGGGAAAACTCACAGATACGCAGTATTTT.

The count of this clone is one. The rearrangement uses TRBV4-1 and TRBJ1-3, with D possibly matching TRBD1 (6 bases). V was trimmed by 0 bases and J by 3 bases, leaving 12 bases between them. Looked up from germline, CDR1 is MGHRA and CDR2 is YSYEKL. This CDR3 has 16 residues. The CDR3 sequence: CASSQESAGVGNTIYF. The CDR3 DNA reads as TGCGCCAGCAGCCAAGAGTCGGCAGGGGTTGGAAACACCATATATTTT.

The CDR3 region is CASSVEEEWGQGANNYGYTF. In DNA form, the CDR3 reads TGTGCCAGCAGCGTAGAGGAGGAGTGGGGACAGGGGGCGAATAACTATGGCTACACCTTC. The chain links TRBV9 to TRBJ1-2; TRBD1 matches 12 bases. The CDR3 covers 20 residues. Germline V lookup: CDR1 SGDLS, CDR2 YYNGEE. V lost 0 bases and J lost 1; bases outside the gene matches: 13.

This clone occurred once. The rearrangement uses TRBV4-2 and TRBJ2-3, with TRBD2 matching over 9 bases. Germline V gene data show CDR1 as LGHNA and CDR2 as YNFKEQ. The CDR3 has 18 amino acids. V lost 0 bases, J lost 2 bases, and 9 bases stayed unmatched. Here the CDR3 reads CASSQDPRLAGFTDTQYF. DNA for the CDR3: TGTGCCAGCAGCCAAGATCCCCGGCTAGCGGGGTTCACAGATACGCAGTATTTT.

V and J are TRBV6-5 and TRBJ1-2; TRBD1 might be the D (6 bases). This CDR3 is built from 16 residues. CDR1 and CDR2 (germline): MNHEY, SVGAGI. V gave up 4 bases and J gave up 8 bases, with 23 bases separating them. The CDR3 DNA is TGTGCCAGCAGTTTTACCAAGGCAGGGGCAGGTTGGGGCTACACCTTC. Encoded protein: CASSFTKAGAGWGYTF.

Only a few counts were recorded for this clone. The chain carries TRBV27 and TRBJ1-6; D might be TRBD1 (6 bases). There are 16 residues in the CDR3. Trimming left V 6 bases short and J 0 bases short, with 12 bases between. CDR1 MNHEY and CDR2 SMNVEV come from the germline V gene (reference sequence). The chain's CDR3 is CASSPGVSSYNSPLHF. DNA for the CDR3: TGTGCCAGCAGCCCAGGGGTGAGCTCCTATAATTCACCCCTCCACTTT.

The J gene is TRBJ2-3, the V gene TRBV6-2 or TRBV6-3; 8 bases match TRBD2. V shed 2 bases, J shed 6 bases, and the junction held 13 bases outside the gene matches. This CDR3 is 17 amino acids long. Germline-derived CDR1 and CDR2 are MNHEY and SVGEGT. CDR3 region: CASSYRLSAGGEDTQYF. CDR3 nucleotides: TGTGCCAGCAGTTACCGGCTCAGTGCGGGGGGTGAGGATACGCAGTATTTT.

The V call is TRBV29-1, the J call TRBJ2-1; TRBD2 agrees at 9 bases. Germline V CDR1 and CDR2: SQVTM, ANQGSEA. V shed 4 bases and J 3 bases; nucleotides not matched to a gene: 4. This CDR3 spans 14 amino acids. The CDR3 DNA follows: TGCAGCGTTGGCGGGGGGGCCTACTACAATGAGCAGTTCTTC. Residues: CSVGGGAYYNEQFF.

The chain uses TRBV7-2 and TRBJ2-5; TRBD1 aligns across 7 bases. CDR3 length equals 13 residues. Looked up from germline, CDR1 is SGHTA and CDR2 is FQGNSA. V shed 5 bases, J shed 3 bases, and the junction held 3 bases outside the gene matches. The CDR3 DNA follows: TGTGCCAGCAGCCCTGGGACAGAAGAGACCCAGTACTTC. Protein sequence: CASSPGTEETQYF.

This clone was found a few times. The rearrangement links TRBV27 to TRBJ2-2; a possible D gene is TRBD2 (5 bases). The V and J ends lost 1 base and 5 bases respectively, with 14 bases between them. The CDR3 covers 16 residues. Germline V CDR1 and CDR2: MNHEY, SMNVEV (reference sequence). The CDR3 sequence is CASSLLWELGTGELFF. As DNA, the CDR3 is TGTGCCAGCAGTTTATTGTGGGAGTTGGGAACCGGGGAGCTGTTTTTT.